The clone carrying this T cell receptor (beta chain) was seen repeatedly, ten times or more. Its cognate antigen is unknown. This sample was included in a study of early T cells in non-severe SARS-CoV-2 infection. Overall study results and limits: Reliance on VDJdb matching favored anti-spike CD8 responses; private and CD4 specificities were missed.

TCRdb fed the 5' RACE reads into MiXCR, producing one record per CDR3 protein. The sample yields roughly 100,000 distinct CDR3 sequences, roughly 13% seen once. The CDR3 is 16 amino acids. V lost 9 bases and J lost 4; bases outside the gene matches: 16. The germline CDR1 and CDR2 sequences are MDHEN and SYDVKM. The sample comprised whole blood. This sequence joins TRBV28 and TRBJ2-3; the match to TRBD2 covers 7 bases. The receptor was derived from an adult who was a healthcare worker with PCR-confirmed SARS-CoV-2 infection or an uninfected control (not recorded which). Here the CDR3 DNA reads TGTGCCAGTCGAAACTTGGGGGAGGGCCGGTCAGATACGCAGTATTTT. This gives the protein CASRNLGEGRSDTQYF.